Listed below are T cell receptor beta chains from one sample, sequenced in a study of blood T cell repertoires in COVID-19. Sequencing used immunoSEQ multiplex PCR; TCRdb keeps in-frame clones, though not all of them. The profile shows some 250,000 clones, roughly nine tenths of them singletons. Sample: peripheral blood. The receptor set was obtained from a young woman with COVID-19, enrolled during active disease. Each CDR3 is given without its conserved first and last residue. The D gene is left open where the match is weak. Rows may omit the clone size; those that give it use once, few, many or a size class.

D gene: NA; J gene: TRBJ1-1; CDR3 length: 13; clone size: NA; V gene: TRBV11-2; CDR3 protein: ASSLALGGDTEAF
D gene: TRBD2; J gene: TRBJ2-3; CDR3 length: 13; clone size: NA; V gene: TRBV18; CDR3 protein: ASAESGLATDTQY
D gene: NA; J gene: TRBJ2-7; CDR3 length: 13; clone size: once; V gene: TRBV11-2; CDR3 protein: ASSRNREAAYEQY
D gene: TRBD1; J gene: TRBJ2-7; CDR3 length: 13; clone size: once; V gene: TRBV28; CDR3 protein: ASSLGGQGKMEQY
D gene: TRBD2; J gene: TRBJ2-1; CDR3 length: 14; clone size: NA; V gene: TRBV27; CDR3 protein: ASSLSGASSYNEQF
D gene: NA; J gene: TRBJ2-3; CDR3 length: 12; clone size: NA; V gene: TRBV3-1/TRBV3-2; CDR3 protein: ASSQGIRGNTQY
D gene: NA; J gene: TRBJ2-1; CDR3 length: 9; clone size: NA; V gene: TRBV18; CDR3 protein: ASSGGNEQF
D gene: NA; J gene: TRBJ1-4; CDR3 length: 12; clone size: NA; V gene: TRBV19; CDR3 protein: ASSKGRQPQRLF
D gene: TRBD2; J gene: TRBJ2-7; CDR3 length: 13; clone size: NA; V gene: TRBV4-2; CDR3 protein: ASSQGLAGIYEQY
D gene: NA; J gene: TRBJ2-1; CDR3 length: 13; clone size: NA; V gene: TRBV27; CDR3 protein: ASSFEVVPYNEQF
D gene: NA; J gene: TRBJ1-3; CDR3 length: 12; clone size: NA; V gene: TRBV6-5; CDR3 protein: ASRQGGSGNTIY
D gene: TRBD1; J gene: TRBJ1-2; CDR3 length: 13; clone size: few; V gene: TRBV5-1; CDR3 protein: ASSLTGTGNYGYT
D gene: NA; J gene: TRBJ1-4; CDR3 length: 11; clone size: many; V gene: TRBV5-4; CDR3 protein: ASSSPGNEKLF
D gene: NA; J gene: TRBJ2-6; CDR3 length: 12; clone size: NA; V gene: TRBV3-1/TRBV3-2; CDR3 protein: ASSQAAGANVLT
D gene: NA; J gene: TRBJ1-5; CDR3 length: 13; clone size: NA; V gene: TRBV24-1; CDR3 protein: ATIERGNSNQPQH
D gene: NA; J gene: TRBJ1-1; CDR3 length: 11; clone size: NA; V gene: TRBV5-1; CDR3 protein: ASSLEGGAEAF
D gene: NA; J gene: TRBJ1-2; CDR3 length: 13; clone size: NA; V gene: TRBV13; CDR3 protein: ASSSRVDSLDGYT
D gene: NA; J gene: TRBJ2-1; CDR3 length: 12; clone size: NA; V gene: TRBV5-1; CDR3 protein: ASSSEGGLNEQF
D gene: NA; J gene: TRBJ2-5; CDR3 length: 11; clone size: NA; V gene: TRBV9; CDR3 protein: ASSVGREETQY
D gene: NA; J gene: TRBJ1-6; CDR3 length: 12; clone size: NA; V gene: TRBV2; CDR3 protein: ASSAQGHNSPLH
D gene: TRBD2; J gene: TRBJ2-1; CDR3 length: 13; clone size: NA; V gene: TRBV7-9; CDR3 protein: ASIKSGGRGNEQF
D gene: TRBD2; J gene: TRBJ2-7; CDR3 length: 19; clone size: NA; V gene: TRBV14; CDR3 protein: ASSQEFSTALAPFNSYEQY
D gene: NA; J gene: TRBJ2-3; CDR3 length: 13; clone size: NA; V gene: TRBV18; CDR3 protein: ASSPPGRGTDTQY
D gene: NA; J gene: TRBJ1-1; CDR3 length: 12; clone size: NA; V gene: TRBV4-1; CDR3 protein: ASSHGWLNTEAF
D gene: TRBD1; J gene: TRBJ1-1; CDR3 length: 14; clone size: NA; V gene: TRBV9; CDR3 protein: ASSVVRDRGRTEAF
D gene: TRBD1; J gene: TRBJ2-5; CDR3 length: 16; clone size: NA; V gene: TRBV15; CDR3 protein: ATSSPIDRVGAQETQY
D gene: TRBD1; J gene: TRBJ1-5; CDR3 length: 13; clone size: NA; V gene: TRBV5-1; CDR3 protein: ASSSGTGGTQPQH
D gene: TRBD1; J gene: TRBJ1-5; CDR3 length: 12; clone size: NA; V gene: TRBV10-2; CDR3 protein: ASSDTGAIGPQH
D gene: NA; J gene: TRBJ2-1; CDR3 length: 11; clone size: NA; V gene: TRBV29-1; CDR3 protein: SVVLPMYNEQF
D gene: TRBD1; J gene: TRBJ2-7; CDR3 length: 12; clone size: NA; V gene: TRBV27; CDR3 protein: ASSPRDSSYEQY
D gene: NA; J gene: TRBJ1-4; CDR3 length: 12; clone size: once; V gene: TRBV10-2; CDR3 protein: ASSWGVSYEKLF
D gene: NA; J gene: TRBJ2-2; CDR3 length: 11; clone size: NA; V gene: TRBV24-1; CDR3 protein: ATSDFSVGELF
D gene: NA; J gene: TRBJ1-3; CDR3 length: 16; clone size: once; V gene: TRBV7-8; CDR3 protein: ASSQFGQLTFSGNTIY
D gene: NA; J gene: TRBJ2-7; CDR3 length: 11; clone size: once; V gene: TRBV7-9; CDR3 protein: ATMGGLSYEQY
D gene: TRBD2; J gene: TRBJ2-3; CDR3 length: 13; clone size: once; V gene: TRBV2; CDR3 protein: ASNPAGAHTDTQY
D gene: NA; J gene: TRBJ2-7; CDR3 length: 12; clone size: NA; V gene: TRBV27; CDR3 protein: ASSRQGNLYEQY
D gene: NA; J gene: TRBJ2-1; CDR3 length: 10; clone size: NA; V gene: TRBV3-1/TRBV3-2; CDR3 protein: ASSLIGDEQF
D gene: TRBD1; J gene: TRBJ2-7; CDR3 length: 12; clone size: NA; V gene: TRBV4-1; CDR3 protein: ASSLDREVYEQY
D gene: NA; J gene: TRBJ1-2; CDR3 length: 13; clone size: NA; V gene: TRBV30; CDR3 protein: AWSGYRGMFYGYT
D gene: NA; J gene: TRBJ1-1; CDR3 length: 13; clone size: NA; V gene: TRBV7-6; CDR3 protein: ASRSGGLGGTEAF
D gene: TRBD2; J gene: TRBJ2-1; CDR3 length: 13; clone size: many; V gene: TRBV6-5; CDR3 protein: ASSVSGGEYNEQF
D gene: TRBD1; J gene: TRBJ2-1; CDR3 length: 12; clone size: NA; V gene: TRBV11-1; CDR3 protein: ASSLSTGGNEQF
D gene: TRBD2; J gene: TRBJ2-7; CDR3 length: 12; clone size: NA; V gene: TRBV6-5; CDR3 protein: ASRTGGLRYEQY
D gene: NA; J gene: TRBJ2-7; CDR3 length: 10; clone size: NA; V gene: TRBV10-1; CDR3 protein: ASSVSSYEQY
D gene: NA; J gene: TRBJ1-1; CDR3 length: 13; clone size: NA; V gene: TRBV28; CDR3 protein: ASSLRTVLNTEAF
D gene: NA; J gene: TRBJ1-4; CDR3 length: 11; clone size: NA; V gene: TRBV7-9; CDR3 protein: ASSPGGAEKLF
D gene: NA; J gene: TRBJ2-7; CDR3 length: 12; clone size: NA; V gene: TRBV27; CDR3 protein: ATRDGMESYEQY
D gene: NA; J gene: TRBJ1-5; CDR3 length: 14; clone size: NA; V gene: TRBV28; CDR3 protein: ASSPPVPWSNQPQH
D gene: NA; J gene: TRBJ2-7; CDR3 length: 16; clone size: once; V gene: TRBV5-1; CDR3 protein: ASSLVPPGGGGSYEQY
D gene: TRBD1; J gene: TRBJ2-2; CDR3 length: 12; clone size: NA; V gene: TRBV28; CDR3 protein: ASSYRGVAGELF
D gene: NA; J gene: TRBJ2-3; CDR3 length: 15; clone size: NA; V gene: TRBV27; CDR3 protein: ASSPTSGHPATDTQY
D gene: NA; J gene: TRBJ1-5; CDR3 length: 12; clone size: NA; V gene: TRBV15; CDR3 protein: ATSRVRGNQPQH